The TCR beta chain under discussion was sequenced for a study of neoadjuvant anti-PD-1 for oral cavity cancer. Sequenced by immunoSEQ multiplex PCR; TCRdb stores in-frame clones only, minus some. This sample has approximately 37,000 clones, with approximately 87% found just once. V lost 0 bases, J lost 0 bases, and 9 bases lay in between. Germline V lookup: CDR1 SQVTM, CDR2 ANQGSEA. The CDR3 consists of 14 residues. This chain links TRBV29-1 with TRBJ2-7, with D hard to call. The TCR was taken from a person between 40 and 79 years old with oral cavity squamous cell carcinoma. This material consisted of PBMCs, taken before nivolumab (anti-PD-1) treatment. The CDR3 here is CSVEEGTSSYEQYF. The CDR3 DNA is TGCAGCGTTGAAGAAGGCACGAGCTCCTACGAGCAGTACTTC.